This T cell receptor beta chain derives from a study of blood T cell repertoires in COVID-19. Study as a whole: Samples representing acute and convalescent COVID-19 were sourced from the United States, Italy and Spain.

Germline CDR1 reads LNHDA; CDR2 reads SQIVND (reference sequence). V lost 7 bases to trimming and J lost 4 bases, with 13 bases between them. The CDR3 spans 14 residues. This clone was seen only once. The authors' processing: Quantification of nucleated cells was approximated via reference gene primer amplification. The repertoire was sequenced with immunoSEQ multiplex PCR; TCRdb's copy has only in-frame clones and lacks some. Clone size and V and J calls were adopted from that table, with D and trimming inferred from the DNA. The sample contains about 38,000 clones, around 80% of which appear only once.

The clonotype was recovered from a man between 60 and 75 years old with COVID-19, enrolled during active disease. V usage is TRBV19 and J usage is TRBJ1-4; possible D gene TRBD1, 6 bases. Sequenced input: peripheral blood. CDR3: CASNPVGGNEKLFF. The CDR3 DNA follows: TGTGCCAGTAACCCGGTAGGGGGTAATGAAAAACTGTTTTTT.